The source of this TCR beta chain is a study of T cells in Graves' hyperthyroidism and ophthalmopathy. Not enrolled were patients with uncontrolled infection, other autoimmune disease, pregnancy or lactation. TCR beta CDR3 regions were amplified from RNA. Primed by the HTBI set, a first-round RT-PCR was run on the TCR CDR3. TCRdb reanalysed the multiplex PCR reads using MiXCR and keeps one entry per CDR3 protein. The repertoire holds fewer than 600,000 distinct CDR3 sequences, with approximately 14% as singletons. This clonotype has at least ten counts. This clonotype was obtained from a woman aged 40 to 50 with Graves' hyperthyroidism. Input material: blood.

The CDR3 reads CASSLFAGTADTQYF. In DNA, the CDR3 is TGTGCCAGCAGTTTATTCGCGGGAACCGCAGATACGCAGTATTTT. The J gene is TRBJ2-3, the V gene TRBV12-3 or TRBV12-4, with TRBD2 as a possible D gene (6 bases). The ends were cut back, 2 bases at V and 4 bases at J, with 13 bases in the middle. This CDR3 spans 15 amino acids.